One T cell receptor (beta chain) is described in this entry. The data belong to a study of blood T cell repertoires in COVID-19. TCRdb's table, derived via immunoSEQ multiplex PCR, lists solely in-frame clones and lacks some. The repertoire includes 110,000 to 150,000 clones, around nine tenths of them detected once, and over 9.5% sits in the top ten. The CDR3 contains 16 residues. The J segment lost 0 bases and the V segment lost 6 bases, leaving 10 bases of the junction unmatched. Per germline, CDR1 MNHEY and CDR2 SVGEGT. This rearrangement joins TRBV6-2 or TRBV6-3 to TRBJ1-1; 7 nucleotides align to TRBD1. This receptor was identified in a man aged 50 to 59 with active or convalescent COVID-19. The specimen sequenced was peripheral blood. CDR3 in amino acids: CASSRDRAILNTEAFF. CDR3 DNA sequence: TGTGCCAGCAGCCGCGACAGGGCGATATTGAACACTGAAGCTTTCTTT.